Below, 20 T cell receptor beta chains from the same sample are listed, as sequenced in a study of cytomegalovirus exposure and HLA in healthy donors. The primer mix had 60 Vbeta and 13 Jbeta primers. Method: immunoSEQ multiplex PCR; TCRdb's copy keeps in-frame clones and lacks some. The sample carries some 110,000 clones, over 60% recorded once. Sample: PBMCs. The receptors were sampled from a man aged 35 to 55 in good health and CMV-seropositive.

In nucleotides, the CDR3 is TGTGCCAGCAGCCCCTGGACTAGCGGGAGTTACAATGAGCAGTTCTTC. Its translation is CASSPWTSGSYNEQFF. This chain joins TRBV7-2 and TRBJ2-1; 13 bases align to TRBD2. The CDR3 spans 16 residues. Germline V gene lookup returns CDR1 SGHTA and CDR2 FQGNSA. V shed 5 bases and J 4 bases; nucleotides not matched to a gene: 5.

The V call is TRBV19, the J call TRBJ1-3; D is perhaps TRBD1 (5 bases). CDR3 length: 16 amino acids. Trimming pared 2 bases from V and 3 bases from J, leaving 14 bases between. Germline CDR1 is LNHDA and CDR2 is SQIVND (reference sequence). The CDR3 loop is CASSIYMGQRGNTIYF. The CDR3, as DNA: TGTGCCAGTAGTATATACATGGGGCAGCGTGGAAACACCATATATTTT. Supplemented by reference TRBV19 and TRBJ1-3, the full variable domain reads DGGITQSPKYLFRKEGQNVTLSCEQNLNHDAMYWYRQDPGQGLRLIYYSQIVNDFQKGDIAEGYSVSREKKESFPLTVTSAQKNPTAFYLCASSIYMGQRGNTIYFGEGSWLTVV.

The chain joins TRBV7-6 to TRBJ2-5; D possibly corresponds to TRBD1 (6 bases). Looked up from germline, CDR1 is SGHVS and CDR2 is FNYEAQ. The V end was cut by 7 bases, the J end by 0 bases, with 30 bases between. This CDR3 is built from 20 residues. The CDR3: CASTTDSDLFAKRNQETQYF. The CDR3 bases are TGTGCCAGCACCACGGACAGCGACCTTTTTGCAAAGCGGAACCAAGAGACCCAGTACTTC.

The chain employs TRBV11-2 and TRBJ1-1, with 8 bases lining up with TRBD1. With 5 bases clipped from V and 4 bases from J, the junction kept 6 bases outside the gene matches. CDR1 is SGHAT and CDR2 is FQNNGV in the germline V gene. This CDR3 has 14 residues. DNA of the CDR3: TGTGCCAGCAGCGCCGCAGGGGGCTGCACTGAAGCTTTCTTT. This translates into CASSAAGGCTEAFF.

This chain links TRBV11-3 with TRBJ2-5; TRBD2 is a possible D gene (6 bases). V gave up 8 bases and J gave up 4 bases, with 26 bases separating them. The CDR3 runs 17 residues. Germline lookup yields CDR1 SGHNT and CDR2 YENEEA. In DNA form, the CDR3 reads TGTGCCAGCTCTCCAGGGCTTATAGCGGTTGGGGGAGAGACCCAGTACTTC. This codes for CASSPGLIAVGGETQYF.

As DNA, the CDR3 is TGTGCCTGGAGTCTCAGGTCCCTTTCCCCTCGTCTTAATGAAAAACTGTTTTTT. This encodes CAWSLRSLSPRLNEKLFF. This rearrangement joins TRBV30 to TRBJ1-4; no definite D call. V was clipped by 2 bases and J by 4 bases, with 23 bases between them. CDR1 is GTSNPN, CDR2 SVGIG, per germline (reference sequence). This CDR3 has 18 residues. Based on the CDR3 plus reference TRBV30 and TRBJ1-4, the full variable domain is SQTIHQWPATLVQPVGSPLSLECTVEGTSNPNLYWYRQAAGRGLQLLFYSVGIGQISSEVPQNLSASRPQDRQFILSSKKLLLSDSGFYLCAWSLRSLSPRLNEKLFFGSGTQLSVL.

The chain carries TRBV7-2 and TRBJ2-7; 8 bases match TRBD2. There are 15 residues in the CDR3. V shed 5 bases and J 1 base; nucleotides not matched to a gene: 7. The germline gives CDR1 SGHTA, CDR2 FQGNSA. DNA for the CDR3: TGTGCCAGCAGCCTCGGGAGCGGGGGATCCTACGAGCAGTACTTC. It encodes CASSLGSGGSYEQYF.

Only a few counts were recorded for this clone. The J gene is TRBJ2-7, the V gene TRBV5-8; D is possibly TRBD2 (5 bases). From germline, CDR1 is SGHTS and CDR2 YDEGEE. Trimming left V 4 bases short and J 11 bases short, with 16 bases between. This CDR3 has 12 amino acids. The CDR3, as DNA: TGTGCCAGCAGCCTGGACGGAGGTGGAGAGTACTTC. It is translated as CASSLDGGGEYF.

The chain uses TRBV28 and TRBJ2-7; 13 bases align to TRBD2. CDR1 is MDHEN, CDR2 SYDVKM, per germline. CDR3 size: 16 residues. The J segment lost 11 bases and the V segment lost 6 bases, leaving 16 bases of the junction unmatched. The CDR3 bases are TGTGCCAGCAGCCCTCCAACCGGGACTAGCGGGGCGGGCAAGTACTTC. Amino acid sequence: CASSPPTGTSGAGKYF. Full variable domain (remainder filled in from reference TRBV28 and TRBJ2-7): DVKVTQSSRYLVKRTGEKVFLECVQDMDHENMFWYRQDPGLGLRLIYFSYDVKMKEKGDIPEGYSVSREKKERFSLILESASTNQTSMYLCASSPPTGTSGAGKYFGPGTRLTVT.

The chain joins TRBV7-9 to TRBJ2-2; 8 bases are a match to TRBD1. The CDR3 is made up of 17 amino acids. Looked up from germline, CDR1 is SEHNR and CDR2 is FQNEAQ (reference sequence). V was pared by 6 bases and J by 0 bases, with 9 bases of the junction left unmatched. In DNA, the CDR3 is TGTGCCAGCAGTTCCCTAAGGACAGGGACGAACACCGGGGAGCTGTTTTTT. It is translated as CASSSLRTGTNTGELFF.

The V gene is TRBV27, the J gene TRBJ2-1; the match to TRBD1 covers 11 bases. CDR3 length equals 15 residues. Germline V gives CDR1 MNHEY, CDR2 SMNVEV (reference sequence). The V segment lost 2 bases and the J segment 10 bases; nucleotides outside the gene matches: 7. CDR3 in DNA: TGTGCCAGCAGTTTACCGGGGACAGGGGGGAGAGAGCAGTTCTTC. Translating it yields CASSLPGTGGREQFF.

V is TRBV29-1 and J is TRBJ2-7, with TRBD1 identical over 7 bases. Germline V gene lookup returns CDR1 SQVTM and CDR2 ANQGSEA. CDR3 length: 12 residues. The J segment lost 2 bases and the V segment lost 6 bases, leaving 4 bases of the junction unmatched. Written as DNA, the CDR3 is TGCAGCGTGGGGGACAGTACCTACGAGCAGTACTTC. As protein: CSVGDSTYEQYF.

The chain couples TRBV4-1 to TRBJ2-5; TRBD1 might be the D (5 bases). The J call is uncertain, as TRBJ2-7 better fits the DNA end. In germline, CDR1 is MGHRA, CDR2 YSYEKL. This CDR3 is 15 amino acids long. The CDR3 DNA reads as TGCGCCAGCAGCCTCTCTCAGGGCCTCTCCTACGAGCAGTACTTC. This translates into CASSLSQGLSYEQYF.

This chain links TRBV14 with TRBJ1-2; TRBD1 aligns across 7 bases. The germline V gene has CDR1 SGHDN and CDR2 FVKESK. The CDR3 has 15 amino acids. Trimming took 4 bases from V and 4 from J; bases not matched to a gene: 9. CDR3 DNA: TGTGCCAGCAGCCTTACTGACAGGGTGGGCTATGGCTACACCTTC. Its translation: CASSLTDRVGYGYTF.

The genes are TRBV10-3 and TRBJ2-5, with 11 bases that match TRBD2. The ends lost 5 bases at V and 3 bases at J; junction bases unmatched: 8. Germline V gene data show CDR1 as ENHRY and CDR2 as SYGVKD. The CDR3 is 16 residues long. CDR3 residues: CAISPSSGGNEETQYF. The CDR3 nucleotides are TGTGCCATCAGTCCTTCTAGCGGGGGGAACGAAGAGACCCAGTACTTC.

The table lists this clone with a count of one. This chain connects TRBV6-1 to TRBJ2-7, with 9 bases lining up with TRBD2. V shed 6 bases, J shed 2 bases, and the junction held 2 bases outside the gene matches. The CDR3 contains 13 residues. Germline assignment: CDR1 MNHNS and CDR2 SASEGT. The CDR3 here is CASRTSGTYEQYF. The CDR3 region has the DNA TGTGCCAGCAGGACTAGCGGTACCTACGAGCAGTACTTC.

The genes are TRBV27 and TRBJ1-6, with 7 bases that match TRBD1. Trimming removed 6 bases from V and 10 bases from J; junction bases left unmatched: 15. CDR1 and CDR2 (germline): MNHEY, SMNVEV (reference sequence). The CDR3 covers 16 residues. The CDR3, as DNA: TGTGCCAGCAGCCTTCCGCCCCGACAGGGAGCGTCACCCCTCCACTTT. Translating it yields CASSLPPRQGASPLHF.

This clone turned up a few times. The chain links TRBV5-1 to TRBJ2-7, with 9 bases fitting TRBD1. The CDR3 is 14 amino acids. Germline V gene data show CDR1 as SGHRS and CDR2 as YFSETQ. J gave up 5 bases and V 0 bases, and 3 bases lay outside the gene matches. For the CDR3, the DNA is TGCGCCAGCAGCTTGGGGACAGGGGTAGACGAGCAGTACTTC. Amino acid sequence: CASSLGTGVDEQYF.

This chain uses TRBV9 with TRBJ2-3; tentative D call: TRBD2 (5 bases). V was shortened by 2 bases and J by 4 bases, with 8 bases between the two germline ends. This CDR3 is built from 13 residues. CDR1 and CDR2 (germline): SGDLS, YYNGEE. CDR3 in DNA: TGTGCCAGCAGCGTCGGGGTGGCAGATACGCAGTATTTT. This gives the protein CASSVGVADTQYF.

As to this clone: The germline gene is not matched at one end of the junction; a read error may be the cause. The J gene is TRBJ2-1, the V gene TRBV2; 7 bases fit TRBD2. This CDR3 is built from 16 residues. In germline, CDR1 is SNHLY, CDR2 FYNNEI. Here the CDR3 reads CASSKSSPRDYDEQFF. Here the CDR3 DNA reads TGTGCCAGCAGTAAATCGTCCCCAAGGGACTACGATGAGCAGTTCTTC. The full variable domain, in which reference TRBV2 and TRBJ2-1 provide the parts outside the CDR3, is EPEVTQTPSHQVTQMGQEVILRCVPISNHLYFYWYRQILGQKVEFLVSFYNNEISEKSEIFDDQFSVERPDGSNFTLKIRSTKLEDSAMYFCASSKSSPRDYDEQFFGPGTRLTVL.